These T cell receptor beta chains were read from a single sample in a study of OX40 agonist ivuxolimab in advanced cancers. Assay used: immunoSEQ multiplex PCR; TCRdb lists only in-frame clones, some missing. The table lists 32,000 or so clones, roughly 79% of them singletons, with about 20% in the top ten. The source material was CD4+ or CD8+ T cells sorted from blood, sampled in a trial of the OX40 agonist ivuxolimab. The receptors stem from an adult with an advanced solid tumor such as melanoma, head and neck, liver or kidney cancer. CDR3s include the opening cysteine and the closing phenylalanine or tryptophan. Each record gives: clone size, V gene, D gene, J gene, CDR3 length, CDR3 protein, CDR3 DNA. A D gene is named only where the DNA matches it firmly. Clone size is stated in some rows and not others, as once, few, many or a class when expanded.

abundance: .; v_gene: TRBV4-3; d_gene: TRBD1; j_gene: TRBJ2-7; len: 15; CDR3aa: CASSQAGTGEFEQYF; CDR3nt: TGCGCCAGCAGCCAAGCCGGGACAGGGGAATTCGAGCAGTACTTC
abundance: .; v_gene: TRBV6-5; d_gene: TRBD2; j_gene: TRBJ2-7; len: 14; CDR3aa: CASSYPAAGGFQYF; CDR3nt: TGTGCCAGCAGTTACCCGGCTGCGGGAGGATTCCAGTACTTC
abundance: medium-sized; v_gene: TRBV19; d_gene: TRBD1; j_gene: TRBJ1-2; len: 17; CDR3aa: CASSITGTAGGVYGYTF; CDR3nt: TGTGCCAGTAGTATAACCGGGACAGCTGGTGGGGTCTATGGCTACACCTTC
abundance: .; v_gene: TRBV28; d_gene: .; j_gene: TRBJ1-1; len: 15; CDR3aa: CASTLGGGLWAEAFF; CDR3nt: TGTGCCAGCACCCTGGGAGGGGGACTTTGGGCTGAAGCTTTCTTT
abundance: .; v_gene: TRBV11-3; d_gene: .; j_gene: TRBJ2-1; len: 17; CDR3aa: CASSSGRGGFSYNEQFF; CDR3nt: TGTGCCAGCAGCTCCGGCCGTGGCGGCTTCTCCTACAATGAGCAGTTCTTC
abundance: .; v_gene: TRBV11-2; d_gene: .; j_gene: TRBJ1-2; len: 15; CDR3aa: CASSLYGDPNYGYTF; CDR3nt: TGTGCCAGCAGCTTATACGGGGACCCTAACTATGGCTACACCTTC
abundance: .; v_gene: TRBV6-5; d_gene: .; j_gene: TRBJ2-5; len: 14; CDR3aa: CASSFRDERETQYF; CDR3nt: TGTGCCAGCAGTTTCCGGGACGAGAGAGAGACCCAGTACTTC
abundance: .; v_gene: TRBV11-2; d_gene: .; j_gene: TRBJ1-1; len: 15; CDR3aa: CASSSPRGRGTEAFF; CDR3nt: TGTGCCAGCAGCTCCCCTCGGGGGAGGGGAACTGAAGCTTTCTTT
abundance: .; v_gene: TRBV5-1; d_gene: TRBD2; j_gene: TRBJ2-5; len: 15; CDR3aa: CASSLGSGSAETQYF; CDR3nt: TGCGCCAGCAGCTTGGGGAGCGGGAGTGCGGAGACCCAGTACTTC
abundance: few; v_gene: TRBV2; d_gene: .; j_gene: TRBJ2-7; len: 14; CDR3aa: CASSSPSGLYEQYF; CDR3nt: TGTGCCAGCAGTTCCCCCTCGGGACTCTACGAGCAGTACTTC
abundance: .; v_gene: TRBV13; d_gene: .; j_gene: TRBJ2-2; len: 16; CDR3aa: CASSLSPGANTGELFF; CDR3nt: TGTGCCAGCAGCTTAAGTCCGGGCGCGAACACCGGGGAGCTGTTTTTT
abundance: .; v_gene: TRBV7-2; d_gene: TRBD1; j_gene: TRBJ2-1; len: 16; CDR3aa: CASSWGQGGSYNEQFF; CDR3nt: TGTGCCAGCAGCTGGGGACAGGGCGGCTCCTACAATGAGCAGTTCTTC
abundance: .; v_gene: TRBV20-1; d_gene: .; j_gene: TRBJ1-2; len: 11; CDR3aa: CSAAGGTGYTF; CDR3nt: TGCAGTGCCGCCGGGGGAACTGGCTACACCTTC
abundance: .; v_gene: TRBV6-5; d_gene: .; j_gene: TRBJ1-2; len: 13; CDR3aa: CASSYEGSYGYTF; CDR3nt: TGTGCCAGCAGTTACGAGGGAAGCTATGGCTACACCTTC
abundance: .; v_gene: TRBV7-9; d_gene: .; j_gene: TRBJ1-1; len: 13; CDR3aa: CASSHDSDTEAFF; CDR3nt: TGTGCCAGCAGCCACGACAGCGACACTGAAGCTTTCTTT
abundance: .; v_gene: TRBV9; d_gene: .; j_gene: TRBJ2-3; len: 15; CDR3aa: CASSVVGLSTDTQYF; CDR3nt: TGTGCCAGCAGCGTAGTCGGTTTGTCCACAGATACGCAGTATTTT
abundance: .; v_gene: TRBV5-4; d_gene: TRBD2; j_gene: TRBJ2-3; len: 17; CDR3aa: CASSLVGAGRVSDTQYF; CDR3nt: TGTGCCAGCAGCTTGGTAGGGGCAGGGAGGGTATCAGATACGCAGTATTTT
abundance: .; v_gene: TRBV30; d_gene: TRBD1; j_gene: TRBJ2-1; len: 14; CDR3aa: CAWSAGQGTDEQFF; CDR3nt: TGTGCCTGGAGTGCGGGACAGGGAACCGATGAGCAGTTCTTC
abundance: large; v_gene: TRBV15; d_gene: .; j_gene: TRBJ1-6; len: 15; CDR3aa: CATSERSAYNSPLHF; CDR3nt: TGTGCCACCAGCGAGAGGTCGGCCTATAATTCACCCCTCCACTTT
abundance: .; v_gene: TRBV5-1; d_gene: .; j_gene: TRBJ2-4; len: 17; CDR3aa: CASSSRYGSGAKNIQYF; CDR3nt: TGCGCCAGCAGCTCCAGGTACGGGAGCGGGGCCAAAAACATTCAGTACTTC
abundance: .; v_gene: TRBV2; d_gene: .; j_gene: TRBJ1-5; len: 14; CDR3aa: CASSARDKNQPQHF; CDR3nt: TGTGCCAGCAGTGCGCGGGACAAAAATCAGCCCCAGCATTTT
abundance: .; v_gene: TRBV5-1; d_gene: TRBD1; j_gene: TRBJ1-2; len: 15; CDR3aa: CASSQGTQGTNGYTF; CDR3nt: TGCGCCAGCAGCCAGGGAACACAGGGGACCAATGGCTACACCTTC
abundance: .; v_gene: TRBV6-6; d_gene: TRBD1; j_gene: TRBJ1-2; len: 16; CDR3aa: CASSSSGTGGGPGYTF; CDR3nt: TGTGCCAGCAGTTCTTCCGGGACAGGGGGCGGCCCTGGCTACACCTTC
abundance: .; v_gene: TRBV10-3; d_gene: .; j_gene: TRBJ1-1; len: 12; CDR3aa: CAISERDTEAFF; CDR3nt: TGTGCCATCAGTGAGAGGGATACTGAAGCTTTCTTT
abundance: once; v_gene: TRBV30; d_gene: .; j_gene: TRBJ2-5; len: 14; CDR3aa: CAWSPLGHKETQYF; CDR3nt: TGTGCCTGGAGTCCCCTGGGACATAAAGAGACCCAGTACTTC
abundance: .; v_gene: TRBV10-2; d_gene: .; j_gene: TRBJ1-1; len: 15; CDR3aa: CASSERSGANTEAFF; CDR3nt: TGCGCCAGCAGTGAGAGGTCAGGGGCGAACACTGAAGCTTTCTTT
abundance: once; v_gene: TRBV11-3; d_gene: .; j_gene: TRBJ1-1; len: 14; CDR3aa: CASSLGLMNTEAFF; CDR3nt: TGTGCCAGCAGCTTAGGTCTGATGAACACTGAAGCTTTCTTT
abundance: .; v_gene: TRBV6-5; d_gene: .; j_gene: TRBJ1-1; len: 14; CDR3aa: CASSGAGRNTEAFF; CDR3nt: TGTGCCAGCTCTGGGGCGGGCAGGAACACTGAAGCTTTCTTT
abundance: .; v_gene: TRBV18; d_gene: .; j_gene: TRBJ1-1; len: 13; CDR3aa: CASSPNSNTEAFF; CDR3nt: TGTGCCAGCTCACCGAACAGCAACACTGAAGCTTTCTTT